This T cell receptor beta chain was sequenced in a study of T cell responses to AZD1222 COVID-19 vaccine (dated by TCRdb to 2020 to 2023). General notes on the study: Because spike-specific TCR depth and breadth did not differ between the two schedules, AZD1222 recipients who got a second dose at roughly 4 weeks were pooled with those who got a second dose at roughly 12 weeks. A total of 233 trial participants underwent TCR sequencing, of whom approximately 200 had received two doses of AZD1222 and 26 had received two doses of the MenACWY control vaccine. Enrollment into the trials was organized by age into subgroups of 18-55, 56-69 and 70-plus years, and those subgroups contained approximately 150, 30 and 60 TCR-sequenced participants, respectively.

In the case of this clone: Its antigen specificity is not known. Nothing much larger sits one base from this clone, and base qualities are not available.

The CDR3 regions of human TCRbeta chains were analyzed by immunosequencing. Turning to the authors' computational methods: Repertoire TCRs were checked for matches against a reference library of SARS-CoV-2-specific TCRs that had been generated using the MIRA antigen-specificity platform. Breadth was defined as the fraction of unique TCRs that were SARS-CoV-2-associated, and depth was defined as the fraction of total T cells that were SARS-CoV-2-associated. Using the MIRA data, each spike-specific TCR was assigned both to the spike region to which the TCR was reactive and to a CD4 or CD8 class. Log10-transformed breadth and depth values were compared by one-way ANOVA with Sidak's multiple comparisons tests. TCRdb retrieved this table from immuneACCESS and kept in-frame rearrangements only. Not all clones are present; in checked studies, unresolved V genes account for under half, and no reason is known for the remainder. The V and J calls and clone size are taken from that table; D and trimming were inferred from the DNA. Here the sample has fewer than 200,000 clones; 70% to 90% occur a single time. The top ten clones comprise 0.4% to 0.5% of the sample.

What the study reported, not specific to this receptor: Reportedly, almost half of the unique spike-specific TCRs recognized epitopes lying outside the regions that are mutated in the B.1.351 and B.1.1.7 variants. Participants were mostly white British, with more females than males. The authors suggested clonal diversity may have been underestimated. The vaccine-associated CD4 TCRs covered the entire spike protein, and the dominant responses fell in regions 160-218 and 743-854. Conclusions about previously exposed vaccinees are limited because only 6 or 7 AZD1222 recipients were SARS-CoV-2 seropositive at baseline. Spike-specific TCR breadth and depth rose significantly after two AZD1222 doses compared with day 0 and with MenACWY recipients. Because no day 14 peak-response samples were available, the repertoires could be characterized only after the peak T cell response. In the small 56-69-year group, the increase in depth fell short of significance, most likely because of low power.

This sample's time point label indicates: baseline before first vaccination. Vaccinee samples were obtained from the UK trials COV001 and COV002, which included a single-blind randomized controlled phase 2/3 trial of AZD1222 (ChAdOx1 nCoV-19) in healthy adults. Trial participant PBMC samples were collected at day 0 and day 28 after the second dose for TCRbeta chain sequencing. The TCR was taken from an adult in good health. The starting material was peripheral blood, obtained on day 0 of AZD1222 vaccination.

In nucleotides, the sequence is TGCGCCAGCTCAGGAGCGGGGGTCCGCAATGAGCAGTTCTTC. Its coded protein is CASSGAGVRNEQFF. The V and J genes are TRBV5-1 and TRBJ2-1, with 8 junctional bases fitting TRBD2. From a lookup of the germline V gene, CDR1 and CDR2 are SGHRS and YFSETQ. The CDR3 numbers 14 residues from cysteine through phenylalanine. CDR3 DNA only is kept here, 42 bases in frame from base 1. V and J are trimmed by 7 bases and 6 bases, and the gene matches miss 9 bases of the junction. Here the CDR3 is joined to the reference TRBV5-1 and TRBJ2-1 genes, and the full variable domain is: KAGVTQTPRYLIKTRGQQVTLSCSPISGHRSVSWYQQTPGQGLQFLFEYFSETQRNKGNFPGRFSGRQFSNSRSEMNVSTLELGDSALYLCASSGAGVRNEQFFGPGTRLTVL.